Presented here are 7 T cell receptor beta chains from one specimen sequenced in a study of blood T cell repertoires in COVID-19. Sequenced by immunoSEQ multiplex PCR; TCRdb stores in-frame clones only, minus some. This repertoire shows approximately 100,000 clones, 65% to 90% found once; its top ten account for 7% to 9.5%. The specimen was peripheral blood. The receptors shown here come from a woman older than 75 with active or convalescent COVID-19.

V gene TRBV29-1 combines with J gene TRBJ1-4, with D possibly being TRBD1 (5 bases). Per germline, CDR1 SQVTM and CDR2 ANQGSEA. V was shortened by 6 bases and J by 7 bases, with 9 bases between the two germline ends. The CDR3 consists of 11 residues. The CDR3 here is CSVGLFEKLFF. The CDR3 DNA follows: TGCAGCGTGGGACTATTTGAAAAACTGTTTTTT.

The J gene is TRBJ1-4, the V gene TRBV5-1; D perhaps matches TRBD1 (6 bases). V was cut by 4 bases and J by 0 bases, with 13 bases left in between. The germline CDR1 and CDR2 sequences are SGHRS and YFSETQ. The length of the CDR3 is 16 residues. In nucleotides, the CDR3 is TGCGCCAGCAGCCAGACAGGTTCCTCAACTAATGAAAAACTGTTTTTT. This sequence encodes CASSQTGSSTNEKLFF.

V is TRBV5-1 and J is TRBJ2-3; TRBD2 matches 7 bases. The CDR3 extends over 14 amino acids. Germline loops: CDR1 SGHRS, CDR2 YFSETQ. Trimming took 7 bases from V and 0 from J; bases not matched to a gene: 5. The DNA of the CDR3 is TGCGCCAGCGGGAGCGGGACTAGCACAGATACGCAGTATTTT. Its translation: CASGSGTSTDTQYF.

Only one count was recorded for this clone. The gene calls are TRBV6-5 and TRBJ1-1; TRBD1 matches at 7 bases. The CDR3 spans 14 residues. V lost 8 bases and J lost 6; bases outside the gene matches: 12. The germline V gene encodes CDR1 MNHEY and CDR2 SVGAGI. CDR3 nucleotide sequence: TGTGCCAGCGAGGGGGCGCAAGGGGCGGCTGAAGCTTTCTTT. This encodes CASEGAQGAAEAFF.

CDR3 protein: CASSSPEANTIYF. The CDR3 DNA sequence: TGTGCCAGCAGCTCCCCGGAGGCAAACACCATATATTTT. The chain uses TRBV7-9 and TRBJ1-3; D is unclear. The CDR3 length is 13 residues. From germline, CDR1 is SEHNR and CDR2 FQNEAQ (reference sequence). V dropped 4 bases and J dropped 6 bases, with 10 bases sitting between them.

The genes are TRBV6-5 and TRBJ1-1, with a tentative D call TRBD1 (6 bases). Germline V CDR1 and CDR2: MNHEY, SVGAGI. Deletions cut 6 bases from V and 0 bases from J, with 11 bases between. This CDR3 is 14 amino acids long. This chain's CDR3 is CASRSDRLNTEAFF. The DNA of the CDR3 is TGTGCCAGCAGATCCGACAGGCTGAACACTGAAGCTTTCTTT.

The V and J genes are TRBV28 and TRBJ2-7; 10 positions match TRBD1. The CDR3 spans 13 residues. Germline V CDR1 and CDR2: MDHEN, SYDVKM. V lost 8 bases, J lost 9 bases, and 10 bases stayed unmatched. The chain's CDR3 is CASSGTGVVGQYF. The DNA of the CDR3 is TGTGCCAGCTCCGGGACAGGGGTCGTTGGGCAGTACTTC.